This is a list of T cell receptor beta chains from one sample in a study of T cells after posttransplantation cyclophosphamide. Some clones are missing from TCRdb's copy, which holds only in-frame ones; the method was immunoSEQ multiplex PCR. In total the sample includes over 10,000 clones, none of them seen once. Source: PBMCs, taken after allogeneic stem cell transplant with posttransplant cyclophosphamide. These receptors all come from a female patient between 35 and 55 years old who received an allogeneic stem cell transplant from an unrelated donor, was CMV-positive, and had acute GVHD only. Some T cells may have originated in the graft donor. Both conserved end residues are part of each CDR3. D genes are given only for firm matches. Size is stated as once, few, many or a size class.

v_gene: TRBV11-2; j_gene: TRBJ1-5; abundance: many; d_gene: -; CDR3aa: CASSAQAHSNQPQHF; CDR3nt: TGTGCCAGCAGCGCCCAGGCCCATAGCAATCAGCCCCAGCATTTT
v_gene: TRBV7-9; j_gene: TRBJ1-4; abundance: many; d_gene: -; CDR3aa: CASGQRTNEKLFF; CDR3nt: TGTGCCAGCGGACAGAGGACTAATGAAAAACTGTTTTTT
v_gene: TRBV18; j_gene: TRBJ1-3; abundance: many; d_gene: -; CDR3aa: CASSAARGNTIYF; CDR3nt: TGTGCCAGCTCCGCGGCCAGAGGAAACACCATATATTTT
v_gene: TRBV15; j_gene: TRBJ2-1; abundance: many; d_gene: TRBD2; CDR3aa: CARSGLAGGPYNEQFF; CDR3nt: TGTGCCAGATCGGGACTAGCGGGAGGCCCCTACAATGAGCAGTTCTTC
v_gene: TRBV29-1; j_gene: TRBJ2-7; abundance: many; d_gene: -; CDR3aa: CSVESGQRYEQYF; CDR3nt: TGCAGCGTCGAATCCGGACAGCGTTACGAGCAGTACTTC
v_gene: TRBV5-6; j_gene: TRBJ2-1; abundance: few; d_gene: TRBD1; CDR3aa: CASSLDGTGWSNEQFF; CDR3nt: TGTGCCAGCAGCTTAGACGGGACAGGGTGGTCGAATGAGCAGTTCTTC
v_gene: TRBV23-1; j_gene: TRBJ2-3; abundance: few; d_gene: -; CDR3aa: CASSQCGGPGTDTQYF; CDR3nt: TGCGCCAGCAGTCAATGCGGAGGGCCTGGCACAGATACGCAGTATTTT
v_gene: TRBV6-6; j_gene: TRBJ1-4; abundance: few; d_gene: -; CDR3aa: CASSYRGKDEKLFF; CDR3nt: TGTGCCAGCAGTTACAGGGGGAAAGATGAAAAACTGTTTTTT
v_gene: TRBV2; j_gene: TRBJ2-3; abundance: few; d_gene: TRBD2; CDR3aa: CASLTGEGGTQYF; CDR3nt: TGTGCCAGCTTAACCGGGGAGGGCGGGACGCAGTATTTT
v_gene: TRBV4-1; j_gene: TRBJ2-5; abundance: many; d_gene: -; CDR3aa: CASSERQQETQYF; CDR3nt: TGCGCCAGCAGCGAGAGACAGCAAGAGACCCAGTACTTC
v_gene: TRBV19; j_gene: TRBJ1-1; abundance: many; d_gene: -; CDR3aa: CASSIEAGMNTEAFF; CDR3nt: TGTGCCAGTAGTATAGAAGCGGGCATGAACACTGAAGCTTTCTTT